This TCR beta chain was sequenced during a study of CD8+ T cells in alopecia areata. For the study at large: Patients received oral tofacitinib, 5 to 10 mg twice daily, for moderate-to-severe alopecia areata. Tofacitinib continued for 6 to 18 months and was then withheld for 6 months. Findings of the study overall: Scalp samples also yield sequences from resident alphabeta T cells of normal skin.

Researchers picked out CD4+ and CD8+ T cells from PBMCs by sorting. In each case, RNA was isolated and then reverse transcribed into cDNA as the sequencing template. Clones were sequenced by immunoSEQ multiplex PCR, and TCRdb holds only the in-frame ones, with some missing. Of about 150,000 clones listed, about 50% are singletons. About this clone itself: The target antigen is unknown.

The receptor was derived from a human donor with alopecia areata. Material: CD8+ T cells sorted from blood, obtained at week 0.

The CDR3 nucleotides are TGTGCCACCAGCAGACAGGGGGCGAATCAGCCCCAGCATTTT. Translating it yields CATSRQGANQPQHF. The chain uses TRBV15 and TRBJ1-5, with TRBD1 matching over 8 bases. The CDR3 extends over 14 amino acids. Germline V gene sequence: CDR1 LNHNV, CDR2 YYDKDF (reference sequence). The V and J ends lost 2 bases and 4 bases, in that order; junction bases with no gene match: 1.